This TCR beta chain was recovered during a study of regulatory T cells in long-lasting Graves disease. Findings and limits, study-wide: Under persistent disease, TRBV28, TRBJ1-2 and TRBJ2-5 were used preferentially.

Time point specified: newly diagnosed GD, antithyroid drugs for less than 3 months. Preparation of the TCR library used RNA extracted from PBMCs. Unmatched junction bases numbered 7, after V lost 5 bases and J lost 0 bases. This CDR3 contains 16 residues. Germline-derived CDR1 and CDR2 are MNHEY and SVGEGT. Points on this clonotype: Antigen specificity is unknown.

Investigators prepared the TCR beta libraries by applying iRepertoire HTBI primers and Arm-PCR of CDR3 regions. In TCRdb, the multiplex PCR reads were re-called with MiXCR into one record per CDR3 protein. The data hold around 480,000 distinct CDR3 sequences, with about 16% observed a single time. Separately, the same data were catalogued under a study of T cells in Graves' hyperthyroidism and ophthalmopathy.

The sequence was collected from a man aged 40-49 years with Graves disease. The V call is TRBV6-2 or TRBV6-3, the J call TRBJ2-1; 7 nucleotides match TRBD2. This specimen was peripheral blood mononuclear cells (PBMCs), taken at new diagnosis, from a patient treated with antithyroid drugs. For the CDR3, the DNA is TGTGCCAGCAGTACTTCTAGCGGTAGCTCCTACAATGAGCAGTTCTTC. Residues: CASSTSSGSSYNEQFF.